This TCR beta chain derives from a study of T-cell memory formation after mild COVID-19. Study-wide background: TCR clusters were mostly donor specific.

There are 14 residues in the CDR3. Germline V gives CDR1 LGHNA, CDR2 YNFKEQ. V lost 1 base and J lost 5, with 11 bases in between. TCRdb passed the 5' RACE reads through MiXCR, listing each CDR3 protein once. The table shows about 430,000 distinct CDR3 sequences, with 18% occurring only once. The genes are TRBV4-2 and TRBJ2-5, with D possibly being TRBD2 (6 bases). Sequenced input: PBMCs or a T cell subset sorted from them (not recorded which). The clonotype originates from a man younger than 35 who had mild COVID-19 (a few samples of this study predate the infection). Cell type and time point are not known. This chain's CDR3 is CASSQGSAGETQYF. In DNA form, the CDR3 reads TGTGCCAGCAGCCAAGGGTCGGCGGGGGAGACCCAGTACTTC.